These 20 T cell receptor beta chains came from one sample sequenced in a study of T cell changes during pregnancy in multiple sclerosis. Repertoires were generated with immunoSEQ multiplex PCR, while TCRdb's copy carries only in-frame clones and drops some. The sample lists about 20,000 clones, 75% to 90% occurring once. The input for sequencing was CD8+ T cells from peripheral blood mononuclear cells, taken after pregnancy. Every receptor here comes from a female donor in good health, enrolled as a control in a pregnancy study.

This clone appeared once. The chain is built from TRBV4-3 and TRBJ2-1; TRBD2 aligns across 8 bases. The trim removed 1 base at V and 4 bases at J, leaving 6 bases unmatched. Germline-derived CDR1 and CDR2 are LGHNA and YSLEER. The CDR3 totals 16 residues. The CDR3, as DNA: TGCGCCAGCAGCCAAGTTACAGCGGGGGAATACAATGAGCAGTTCTTC. Translating gives CASSQVTAGEYNEQFF.

The chain combines TRBV9 with TRBJ1-1; D gene uncertain. Germline CDR1 and CDR2: SGDLS and YYNGEE. This CDR3 has 13 amino acids. V lost 3 bases and J lost 0, with 6 bases in between. Written as DNA, the CDR3 is TGTGCCAGCAGCGGTAATATGAACACTGAAGCTTTCTTT. Protein product: CASSGNMNTEAFF.

This chain links TRBV4-3 with TRBJ2-1, with TRBD2 as a possible D gene (7 bases). With 3 bases removed from V and 7 bases from J, the gap between germline ends came to 13 bases. Germline loops: CDR1 LGHNA, CDR2 YSLEER. The CDR3 loop spans 14 amino acids. In nucleotides, the CDR3 is TGCGCCAGCAGCCAGAAGGGGGGGCAAAATGAGCAGTTCTTC. This sequence encodes CASSQKGGQNEQFF.

The chain combines TRBV6-5 with TRBJ2-5; D is perhaps TRBD1 (5 bases). Germline V CDR1 and CDR2: MNHEY, SVGAGI. V lost 4 bases to trimming and J lost 1 base, with 10 bases between them. CDR3 length: 14 amino acids. The DNA of the CDR3 is TGTGCCAGCAGTTTCACAGGATTCCAAGAGACCCAGTACTTC. Translating gives CASSFTGFQETQYF.

The CDR3, as DNA: TGTGCCAGCAGCCCGATCACAGGAATCTATGGCTACACCTTC. Translated, it gives CASSPITGIYGYTF. The chain is built from TRBV5-6 and TRBJ1-2; a possible D gene is TRBD1 (5 bases). The CDR3 runs to 14 residues. Per the germline V gene, CDR1 is SGHDT and CDR2 is YYEEEE. V was shortened by 4 bases and J by 4 bases, with 14 bases between the two germline ends.

The J gene is TRBJ1-5, the V gene TRBV27; TRBD1 is a possible D gene (6 bases). Trimming shortened V by 0 bases and J by 6 bases, and 12 bases separated the two germline ends. Looked up from germline, CDR1 is MNHEY and CDR2 is SMNVEV (reference sequence). The CDR3 spans 15 residues. DNA of the CDR3: TGTGCCAGCAGTTTATCTGGACAGTTGGGTCAGCCCCAGCATTTT. It is translated as CASSLSGQLGQPQHF.

This sequence joins TRBV27 and TRBJ1-3, with 7 bases matching TRBD1. The CDR3 totals 15 residues. Germline V gene data show CDR1 as MNHEY and CDR2 as SMNVEV (reference sequence). The trim removed 6 bases at V and 0 bases at J, leaving 5 bases unmatched. The CDR3 bases are TGTGCCAGCAGCCAAACAGGGGACTCTGGAAACACCATATATTTT. This sequence encodes CASSQTGDSGNTIYF.

A note on this clone: Mismatch with germline at one junction end may stem from a read error. The V call is TRBV7-9, the J call TRBJ2-7; no clear D. The CDR3 is made up of 10 amino acids. The germline CDR1 and CDR2 sequences are SEHNR and FQNEAQ (reference sequence). CDR3 DNA sequence: TGTGCCAGCAGCTCCGACGAGCAGTACTTC. It yields the protein CASSSDEQYF.

This chain joins TRBV6-5 and TRBJ2-7, with 7 bases identical to TRBD2. The CDR3 extends over 15 amino acids. Germline loops: CDR1 MNHEY, CDR2 SVGAGI. The junction had 7 bases not matched to a gene; V was cut back by 2 bases and J by 3 bases. The CDR3 sequence: CASSYNSGLLYEQYF. The CDR3 DNA follows: TGTGCCAGCAGTTACAATAGCGGGCTACTCTACGAGCAGTACTTC.

J is TRBJ1-1 and V is TRBV5-4; TRBD1 matches 7 bases. Germline assignment: CDR1 SGHNT and CDR2 YYREEE (reference sequence). The CDR3 length is 16 residues. With V trimmed by 5 bases and J by 4 bases, 14 bases remained unmatched. The CDR3 protein is CASSYGERGPGTEAFF. In nucleotides, the CDR3 is TGTGCCAGCAGTTACGGAGAGAGGGGGCCGGGCACTGAAGCTTTCTTT.

This sequence joins TRBV7-9 and TRBJ2-3; TRBD1 might be the D (5 bases). The V and J ends lost 5 bases and 3 bases respectively, with 15 bases between them. CDR3 length: 15 amino acids. CDR1 and CDR2 from the germline V gene are SEHNR and FQNEAQ (reference sequence). CDR3 coding DNA: TGTGCCAGCAGCCCATCCGGTTCAGGGACAGATACGCAGTATTTT. This codes for CASSPSGSGTDTQYF.

V usage is TRBV30 and J usage is TRBJ2-1; 13 bases match TRBD2. Germline V gives CDR1 GTSNPN, CDR2 SVGIG (reference sequence). Germline trimming cut 1 base from V and 3 bases from J; bases unmatched to any gene: 3. This CDR3 comprises 16 residues. The CDR3 spells CAWSGTSGGLYNEQFF. The CDR3 region has the DNA TGTGCCTGGAGTGGGACTAGCGGGGGCCTCTACAATGAGCAGTTCTTC.

The J gene is TRBJ1-6, the V gene TRBV12-5; D gene ambiguous. The length of the CDR3 is 15 residues. V lost 0 bases, J lost 9 bases, and 12 bases lay in between. From germline, CDR1 is LGHNT and CDR2 FRNRAP. This CDR3 is CASGLVRKAGSPLHF. Written as DNA, the CDR3 is TGTGCTAGTGGTTTGGTACGGAAGGCGGGTTCACCCCTCCACTTT. The complete variable domain, with remaining parts taken from reference TRBV12-5 and TRBJ1-6, reads DARVTQTPRHKVTEMGQEVTMRCQPILGHNTVFWYRQTMMQGLELLAYFRNRAPLDDSGMPKDRFSAEMPDATLATLKIQPSEPRDSAVYFCASGLVRKAGSPLHFGNGTRLTVT.

The rearrangement joins TRBV19 to TRBJ2-3; 11 bases are a match to TRBD1. CDR3 length: 17 residues. With 6 bases clipped from V and 0 bases from J, the junction kept 8 bases outside the gene matches. Germline V gene sequence: CDR1 LNHDA, CDR2 SQIVND (reference sequence). The CDR3 sequence is CASSPGTGGVSTDTQYF. The CDR3 bases are TGTGCCAGTAGCCCCGGGACAGGGGGAGTCAGCACAGATACGCAGTATTTT.

The V gene is TRBV29-1, the J gene TRBJ2-3; TRBD1 aligns across 10 bases. V shed 3 bases, J shed 4 bases, and the junction held 7 bases outside the gene matches. The CDR3 covers 15 residues. CDR1 SQVTM and CDR2 ANQGSEA come from the germline V gene. CDR3 residues: CSVEGGDRGSDTQYF. CDR3 sequence (DNA): TGCAGCGTTGAGGGGGGGGACAGGGGTTCAGATACGCAGTATTTT.

For the CDR3, the DNA is TGCGCCAGCAGCCCGAGGTTTACGACAGCGACGAACACTGAAGCTTTCTTT. Residues: CASSPRFTTATNTEAFF. The chain uses TRBV5-1 and TRBJ1-1, with D possibly TRBD1 on 5 matching bases. V was pared by 4 bases and J by 1 base, with 20 bases between. CDR3 length: 17 amino acids. The germline V gene has CDR1 SGHRS and CDR2 YFSETQ.

CDR3: CASSHRGPTEAFF. In DNA form, the CDR3 reads TGTGCCAGCAGCCACAGGGGCCCCACTGAAGCTTTCTTT. The chain combines TRBV27 with TRBJ1-1, with TRBD1 identical over 7 bases. V dropped 6 bases and J dropped 4; count of bases not matched to a gene: 5. Per germline, CDR1 MNHEY and CDR2 SMNVEV (reference sequence). The CDR3 is 13 residues long.

V usage is TRBV9 and J usage is TRBJ1-2, with TRBD1 identical over 8 bases. This CDR3 region has 14 residues. V lost 4 bases to trimming and J lost 10 bases; unmatched junction nucleotides: 12. Per the germline V gene, CDR1 is SGDLS and CDR2 is YYNGEE. CDR3 sequence (DNA): TGTGCCAGCAGCCCCCGGGGGACAGGAATGGACTACACCTTC. Translated: CASSPRGTGMDYTF.

The chain employs TRBV7-8 and TRBJ2-7, with 9 bases aligning to TRBD2. CDR3 size: 16 residues. Germline CDR1 reads SGHVS; CDR2 reads FQNEAQ. V shed 7 bases and J 4 bases; nucleotides not matched to a gene: 14. CDR3 amino acids: CASTSHGAGGAYEQYF. In DNA, the CDR3 is TGTGCCAGCACCTCGCACGGGGCGGGGGGGGCTTACGAGCAGTACTTC.

This rearrangement joins TRBV25-1 to TRBJ2-7, with 9 bases that match TRBD1. Germline V CDR1 and CDR2: MGHDK, SYGVNS. There are 13 residues in the CDR3. The ends lost 8 bases at V and 3 bases at J; junction bases unmatched: 5. CDR3 protein: CASRRTGVYEQYF. In DNA, the CDR3 is TGTGCCAGCCGCAGGACAGGGGTCTACGAGCAGTACTTC.